This paragraph covers one T cell receptor (beta chain) sequence. Its antigen is currently unknown. MiXCR was run by TCRdb on the 5' RACE reads, yielding one entry per CDR3 protein. The sample has over 150,000 distinct CDR3 sequences, more than 5.5% seen once. The data were obtained in a study of T cells after yellow fever vaccination. Germline CDR1 and CDR2: SGHTA and FQGNSA. V shed 6 bases, J shed 4 bases, and the junction held 2 bases outside the gene matches. This CDR3 comprises 14 residues. General study results and limits: Detected again after the booster were most primary-vaccination clones, at nearly 97% CD4 and 80% to 90% CD8.

This clonotype was sampled from a man aged 18 to 30 who received the YFV17D yellow fever vaccine. This specimen was CD4+ T cells sorted from PBMCs, taken more than 4 days after the first yellow fever vaccination. The V gene is TRBV7-2, the J gene TRBJ2-3; TRBD2 matches at 12 bases. The DNA of the CDR3 is TGTGCCAGCAGAACTAGCGGGGGGTCAGATACGCAGTATTTT. Amino acid sequence: CASRTSGGSDTQYF. Full variable domain (remainder filled in from reference TRBV7-2 and TRBJ2-3): GAGVSQSPSNKVTEKGKDVELRCDPISGHTALYWYRQSLGQGLEFLIYFQGNSAPDKSGLPSDRFSAERTGGSVSTLTIQRTQQEDSAVYLCASRTSGGSDTQYFGPGTRLTVL.